Below are 5 T cell receptor beta chains sequenced from a single sample in a study of beta chain features in type 1 diabetes. The investigators reverse transcribed all of the isolated RNA, so they sequenced expressed TCRB transcripts. Assay used: immunoSEQ multiplex PCR; TCRdb lists only in-frame clones, some missing. Among under 250,000 clones, 13% to 15% were seen once, and the ten largest hold around 0.03%. The sample comprised naive CD4+ T cells from blood. The receptors originated from a woman in her thirties or forties in good health.

The table lists this clone with a few counts. V is TRBV7-2 and J is TRBJ1-2, with D perhaps TRBD1 (5 bases). Trimming shortened V by 4 bases and J by 1 base, and 10 bases separated the two germline ends. Germline lookup yields CDR1 SGHTA and CDR2 FQGNSA. CDR3 length equals 14 residues. CDR3 sequence (DNA): TGTGCCAGCAGCTCGGCCGGGGGTAACTATGGCTACACCTTC. Its translation: CASSSAGGNYGYTF.

This clone was seen more than once but under ten times. At one boundary the junction diverges from the germline segment, which might be a read error. The chain couples TRBV7-2 to TRBJ2-7; 11 nucleotides line up with TRBD2. The germline V gene has CDR1 SGHTA and CDR2 FQGNSA. This CDR3 region has 11 residues. CDR3 amino acids: CASSLGGLAAF. The DNA for the CDR3 is TGTGCCAGCAGCTTAGGGGGACTAGCGGCCTTC.

This chain links TRBV5-4 with TRBJ2-2; D not resolved. Germline V lookup: CDR1 SGHNT, CDR2 YYREEE (reference sequence). The CDR3 has 14 residues. V was clipped by 1 base and J by 4 bases, with 8 bases between them. The CDR3, as DNA: TGTGCCAGCAGCTTGATAGACTTCACCGGGGAGCTGTTTTTT. Its protein is CASSLIDFTGELFF.

There are a few counts of this clone. The rearrangement links TRBV5-6 to TRBJ1-5; the D is unclear. Germline CDR1 reads SGHDT; CDR2 reads YYEEEE. The CDR3 consists of 12 residues. V lost 2 bases, J lost 5 bases, and 5 bases lay in between. For the CDR3, the DNA is TGTGCCAGCAGCTTAGCGGATCAGCCCCAGCATTTT. Protein product: CASSLADQPQHF.

The CDR3 region is CASSVDPSGGAQETQYF. The CDR3 DNA sequence: TGTGCCAGCAGCGTAGACCCTAGCGGGGGGGCGCAAGAGACCCAGTACTTC. V usage is TRBV9 and J usage is TRBJ2-5, with 12 bases matching TRBD2. From germline, CDR1 is SGDLS and CDR2 YYNGEE. V trimming: 0 bases; J trimming: 2 bases; junction bases outside the gene matches: 5. The CDR3 spans 17 residues.